The 17 T cell receptor beta chains reported below all come from one sample, sequenced in a study of T cell responses to AZD1222 COVID-19 vaccine (dated by TCRdb to the early 2020s). The time point label corresponds to: about 28 days (+/-7) after the second vaccine dose. Libraries were prepared through the immunoSEQ multiplex PCR assay. The table was pulled from immuneACCESS by TCRdb, which kept in-frame rearrangements only. Such tables lose some clones; where checked, under half of the loss comes from unresolved V genes, and the rest has no known cause. The sample profile shows tens of thousands of clones; approximately 89% of them were found once. The top ten hold 20% to 30% of the sample. Sequenced here: peripheral blood, sampled 28 days after the second AZD1222 dose. Receptors originate from an adult who received the AZD1222 COVID-19 vaccine.

In this sample, this clone turned up once. CDR3 DNA: TGCGCCAGCAGCTTCGACAGCGGCCTAGCCAAAAACATTCAGTACTTC. Its translation: CASSFDSGLAKNIQYF. V and J are TRBV5-1 and TRBJ2-4; D might be TRBD1 or TRBD2, each matching 5 bases. CDR3 size: 16 residues. Trimming removed 2 bases at V and 0 bases at J, with 12 bases between. Germline values: CDR1 SGHRS, CDR2 YFSETQ. The full variable domain, in which reference TRBV5-1 and TRBJ2-4 provide the parts outside the CDR3, is KAGVTQTPRYLIKTRGQQVTLSCSPISGHRSVSWYQQTPGQGLQFLFEYFSETQRNKGNFPGRFSGRQFSNSRSEMNVSTLELGDSALYLCASSFDSGLAKNIQYFGAGTRLSVL.

This chain joins TRBV18 and TRBJ2-2; no clear D gene. The CDR3 is 15 amino acids. V shed 4 bases and J shed 5 bases, with 14 bases lying between them. Germline V CDR1 and CDR2: KGHSH, LQKENI. The DNA for the CDR3 is TGTGCCAGCTCACTACGACAAGGGCGTACCGGGGAGCTGTTTTTT. This codes for CASSLRQGRTGELFF.

This clone was found once. The J gene is TRBJ1-2, the V gene TRBV18; 8 nucleotides agree with TRBD1. CDR3 size: 14 residues. From germline, CDR1 is KGHSH and CDR2 LQKENI. V shed 6 bases, J shed 2 bases, and the junction held 5 bases outside the gene matches. Here the CDR3 reads CASSEDRANYGYTF. CDR3 in DNA: TGTGCCAGCTCTGAGGACAGGGCGAACTATGGCTACACCTTC.

The chain carries TRBV7-6 and TRBJ2-7, with D tentatively TRBD1 (7 bases). This CDR3 has 14 amino acids. Trimming left V 1 base short and J 5 bases short, with 12 bases between. Germline V gene sequence: CDR1 SGHVS, CDR2 FNYEAQ. CDR3 sequence reads: CASSLVPGGNEQYF. The DNA of the CDR3 is TGTGCCAGCAGCTTAGTCCCAGGGGGGAACGAGCAGTACTTC.

The chain employs TRBV5-4 and TRBJ2-5; 9 bases agree with TRBD1. The V and J ends lost 1 base and 5 bases, in that order; junction bases with no gene match: 6. CDR3 length: 15 residues. Germline lookup yields CDR1 SGHNT and CDR2 YYREEE (reference sequence). CDR3 in amino acids: CASSLRTGDLETQYF. CDR3 DNA: TGTGCCAGCAGCTTGAGGACAGGGGATTTGGAGACCCAGTACTTC.

J is TRBJ1-1 and V is TRBV7-3, with unresolved D. The V gene's germline CDR1 is SGHTA and CDR2 FQGTGA. CDR3 size: 13 residues. Trimming stripped 2 bases from V and 3 bases from J, with 7 bases between. DNA of the CDR3: TGTGCCAGCAGCTTAGTGCTGGACACTGAAGCTTTCTTT. Encoded protein: CASSLVLDTEAFF.

The chain couples TRBV7-2 to TRBJ1-5; 8 positions agree with TRBD1. Unmatched junction bases numbered 5, after V lost 3 bases and J lost 4 bases. This CDR3 has 15 residues. The germline CDR1 and CDR2 sequences are SGHTA and FQGNSA. CDR3 region: CASSFKGTGNQPQHF. The CDR3 DNA is TGTGCCAGCAGCTTCAAAGGGACAGGAAATCAGCCCCAGCATTTT.

The chain employs TRBV19 and TRBJ1-5, with D possibly TRBD1 on 6 matching bases. This CDR3 has 14 residues. Trimming stripped 8 bases from V and 4 bases from J, with 15 bases between. Per the germline V gene, CDR1 is LNHDA and CDR2 is SQIVND (reference sequence). CDR3 in amino acids: CASRTVGKNQPQHF. CDR3 DNA: TGTGCCAGTCGGACAGTGGGGAAAAATCAGCCCCAGCATTTT.

The genes are TRBV6-2 or TRBV6-3 and TRBJ2-3; 9 bases match TRBD2. Trimming removed 0 bases from V and 5 bases from J; junction bases left unmatched: 9. CDR3 length equals 17 residues. Germline lookup yields CDR1 MNHEY and CDR2 SVGEGT. The CDR3 nucleotides are TGTGCCAGCAGTTACTCGACTTCGGCGGGAGGGAAAGATACGCAGTATTTT. Translated, it gives CASSYSTSAGGKDTQYF.

The chain employs TRBV12-3 or TRBV12-4 and TRBJ1-3, with a possible D match to TRBD1 (5 bases). Trimming took 6 bases from V and 4 from J, leaving 10 bases between them. CDR3 length equals 13 residues. In nucleotides, the CDR3 is TGTGCCAGCAGCCCCCGGGGGGGAAACACCATATATTTT. This sequence encodes CASSPRGGNTIYF.

The chain couples TRBV3-1 (or the pseudogene TRBV3-2) to TRBJ1-3, with 7 bases matching TRBD1. Germline assignment: CDR1 LGHDT and CDR2 YNNKEL (reference sequence). The trim removed 3 bases at V and 4 bases at J, leaving 0 bases unmatched. This CDR3 spans 13 amino acids. The CDR3 nucleotides are TGTGCCAGCAGCCAGACAGGGGGAAACACCATATATTTT. Translation gives CASSQTGGNTIYF.

The rearrangement links TRBV3-1 (or the pseudogene TRBV3-2) to TRBJ1-5; D is ambiguous. CDR3 length: 14 residues. V was shortened by 5 bases and J by 1 base, with 9 bases between the two germline ends. The germline CDR1 and CDR2 sequences are LGHDT and YNNKEL (reference sequence). CDR3 DNA sequence: TGTGCCAGCAGCGCCCAGTGGAGCAATCAGCCCCAGCATTTT. Translating it yields CASSAQWSNQPQHF.

DNA for the CDR3: TGTGCCAGCAGCGTAAGCCAGGGGTCCTACGAGCAGTACTTC. This codes for CASSVSQGSYEQYF. The V gene is TRBV9, the J gene TRBJ2-7, with D possibly matching TRBD1 (6 bases). V was cut by 1 base and J by 1 base, with 9 bases left in between. This CDR3 has 14 amino acids. Per the germline V gene, CDR1 is SGDLS and CDR2 is YYNGEE.

This clone was detected only once. The chain has TRBV5-1 and TRBJ1-5; no firm D call. Germline lookup yields CDR1 SGHRS and CDR2 YFSETQ. Trimming shortened V by 4 bases and J by 2 bases, and 7 bases separated the two germline ends. CDR3 size: 13 residues. The CDR3 sequence: CASSPGGNQPQHF. DNA of the CDR3: TGCGCCAGCAGCCCCGGGGGCAATCAGCCCCAGCATTTT.

The CDR3 region is CASSQFSGNSPLHF. The CDR3 region has the DNA TGTGCCAGCAGCCAATTTAGTGGGAATTCACCCCTCCACTTT. The chain links TRBV3-1 (or the pseudogene TRBV3-2) to TRBJ1-6; D unclear. Between the trimmed V and J ends, which lost 2 bases and 7 bases, there was a span of 9 bases. Germline V gives CDR1 LGHDT, CDR2 YNNKEL (reference sequence). CDR3 length equals 14 residues.

This clone was seen once. The rearrangement links TRBV15 to TRBJ2-1; TRBD1 agrees at 9 bases. Per germline, CDR1 LNHNV and CDR2 YYDKDF (reference sequence). V was pared by 1 base and J by 9 bases, with 10 bases of the junction left unmatched. This CDR3 region has 16 residues. CDR3 nucleotides: TGTGCCACCAGCAGAGGAACAGGGGGCGCGTTAAGTGAGCAGTTCTTC. Its protein is CATSRGTGGALSEQFF.

In this sample, this clone turned up a few times. CDR3 coding DNA: TGCGCCAGCATAACAGGCTCACTTTATCAGCCCCAGCATTTT. Protein sequence: CASITGSLYQPQHF. J is TRBJ1-5 and V is TRBV23-1, with D maybe TRBD1 (5 bases). TRBV23-1 is assigned to the ORF class and has an uncertain function. The CDR3 has 14 amino acids. Trimming took 7 bases from V and 5 from J, leaving 15 bases between them.